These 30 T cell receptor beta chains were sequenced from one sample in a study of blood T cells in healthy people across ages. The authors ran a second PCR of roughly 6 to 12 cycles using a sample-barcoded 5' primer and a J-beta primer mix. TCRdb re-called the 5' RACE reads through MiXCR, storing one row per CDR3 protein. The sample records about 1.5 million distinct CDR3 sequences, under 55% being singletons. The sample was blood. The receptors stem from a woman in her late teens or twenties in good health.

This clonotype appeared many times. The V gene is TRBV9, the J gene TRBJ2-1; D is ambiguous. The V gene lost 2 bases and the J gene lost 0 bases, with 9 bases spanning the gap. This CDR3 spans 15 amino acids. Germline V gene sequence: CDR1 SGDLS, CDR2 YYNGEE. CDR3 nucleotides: TGTGCCAGCAGCGTTGACCTGAGCTCCTACAATGAGCAGTTCTTC. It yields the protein CASSVDLSSYNEQFF.

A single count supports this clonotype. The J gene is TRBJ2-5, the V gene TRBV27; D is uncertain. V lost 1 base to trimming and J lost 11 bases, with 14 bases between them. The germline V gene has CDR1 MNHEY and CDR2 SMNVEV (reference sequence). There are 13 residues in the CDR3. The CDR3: CASSLLGLNEQYF. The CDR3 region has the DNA TGTGCCAGCAGTTTATTAGGGCTGAATGAGCAGTACTTC.

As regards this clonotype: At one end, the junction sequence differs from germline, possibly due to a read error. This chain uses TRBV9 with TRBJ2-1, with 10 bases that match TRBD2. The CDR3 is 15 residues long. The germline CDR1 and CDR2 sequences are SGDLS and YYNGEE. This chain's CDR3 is CAGSPIAGGYNEQFF. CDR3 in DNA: TGTGCCGGCAGCCCGATAGCGGGAGGTTACAATGAGCAGTTCTTC. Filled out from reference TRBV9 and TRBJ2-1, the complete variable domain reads DSGVTQTPKHLITATGQRVTLRCSPRSGDLSVYWYQQSLDQGLQFLIQYYNGEERAKGNILERFSAQQFPDLHSELNLSSLELGDSALYFCAGSPIAGGYNEQFFGPGTRLTVL.

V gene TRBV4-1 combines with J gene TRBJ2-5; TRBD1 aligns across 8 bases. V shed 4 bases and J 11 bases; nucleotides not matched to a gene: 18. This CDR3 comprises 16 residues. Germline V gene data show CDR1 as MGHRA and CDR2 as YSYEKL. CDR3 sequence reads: CASSRFGQGTYNEQYF. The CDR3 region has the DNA TGCGCCAGCAGCCGTTTCGGACAGGGAACCTACAATGAGCAGTACTTC.

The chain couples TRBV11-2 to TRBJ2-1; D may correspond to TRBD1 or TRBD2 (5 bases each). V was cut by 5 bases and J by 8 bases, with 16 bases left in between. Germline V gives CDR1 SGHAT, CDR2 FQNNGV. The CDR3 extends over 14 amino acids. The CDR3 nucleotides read TGTGCCAGCAGCCCAGAGTGGGGGAACCATGAGCAGTTCTTC. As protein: CASSPEWGNHEQFF.

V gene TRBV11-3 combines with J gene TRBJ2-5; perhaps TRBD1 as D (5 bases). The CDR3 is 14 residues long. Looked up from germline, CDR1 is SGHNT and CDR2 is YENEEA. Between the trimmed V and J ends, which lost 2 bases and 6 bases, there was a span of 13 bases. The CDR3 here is CASSLSRVAKTQYF. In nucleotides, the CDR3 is TGTGCCAGCAGCTTATCCAGGGTCGCAAAGACCCAGTACTTC.

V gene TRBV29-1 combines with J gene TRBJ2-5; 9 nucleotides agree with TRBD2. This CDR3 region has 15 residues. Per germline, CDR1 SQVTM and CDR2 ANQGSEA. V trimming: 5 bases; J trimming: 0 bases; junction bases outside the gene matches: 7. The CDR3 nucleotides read TGCAGCGTTCAGACCGGGACTAGCCACCAAGAGACCCAGTACTTC. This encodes CSVQTGTSHQETQYF. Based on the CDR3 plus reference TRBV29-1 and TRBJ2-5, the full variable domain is SAVISQKPSRDICQRGTSLTIQCQVDSQVTMMFWYRQQPGQSLTLIATANQGSEATYESGFVIDKFPISRPNLTFSTLTVSNMSPEDSSIYLCSVQTGTSHQETQYFGPGTRLLVL.

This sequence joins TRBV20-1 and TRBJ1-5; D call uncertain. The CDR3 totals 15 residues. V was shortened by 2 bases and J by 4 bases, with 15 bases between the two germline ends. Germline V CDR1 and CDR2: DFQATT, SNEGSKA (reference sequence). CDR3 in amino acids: CSARTTTRGNQPQHF. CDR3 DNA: TGCAGTGCTAGAACTACGACCAGAGGGAATCAGCCCCAGCATTTT.

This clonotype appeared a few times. For the CDR3, the DNA is TGTGCCAGCAGTTATGGTGAGACCAATGAGCAGTTCTTC. As protein: CASSYGETNEQFF. The chain links TRBV6-2 or TRBV6-3 to TRBJ2-1; D gene uncertain. Per the germline V gene, CDR1 is MNHEY and CDR2 is SVGEGT. CDR3 length: 13 residues. Trimming took 3 bases from V and 6 from J, leaving 9 bases between them.

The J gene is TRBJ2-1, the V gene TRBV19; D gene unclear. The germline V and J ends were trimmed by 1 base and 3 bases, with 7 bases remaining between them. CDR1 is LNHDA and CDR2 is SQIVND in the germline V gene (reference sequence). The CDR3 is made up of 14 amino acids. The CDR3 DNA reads TGTGCCAGTAGTATAGGGGCCCACTACAATGAGCAGTTCTTC. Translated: CASSIGAHYNEQFF.

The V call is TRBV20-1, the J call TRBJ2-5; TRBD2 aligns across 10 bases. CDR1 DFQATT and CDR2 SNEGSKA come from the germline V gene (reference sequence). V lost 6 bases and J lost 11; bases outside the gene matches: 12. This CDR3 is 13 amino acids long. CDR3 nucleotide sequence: TGCAGTGCCCCCCGACTAGCGGGTTATGAGCAGTACTTC. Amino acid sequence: CSAPRLAGYEQYF.

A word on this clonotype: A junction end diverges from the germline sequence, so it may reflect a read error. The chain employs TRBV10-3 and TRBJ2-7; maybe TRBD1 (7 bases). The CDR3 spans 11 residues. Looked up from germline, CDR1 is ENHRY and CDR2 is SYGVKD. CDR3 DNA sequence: TGCTTTGCGGGACAGACCTACGAGCAGTACTTC. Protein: CFAGQTYEQYF.

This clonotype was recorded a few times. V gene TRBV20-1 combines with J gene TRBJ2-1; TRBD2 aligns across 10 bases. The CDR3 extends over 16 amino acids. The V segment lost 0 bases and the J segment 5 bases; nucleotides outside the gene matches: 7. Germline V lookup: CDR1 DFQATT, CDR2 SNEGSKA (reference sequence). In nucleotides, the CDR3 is TGCAGTGCTAGAGATCCTAGCGGGAGTTCACACAATGAGCAGTTCTTC. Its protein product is CSARDPSGSSHNEQFF.

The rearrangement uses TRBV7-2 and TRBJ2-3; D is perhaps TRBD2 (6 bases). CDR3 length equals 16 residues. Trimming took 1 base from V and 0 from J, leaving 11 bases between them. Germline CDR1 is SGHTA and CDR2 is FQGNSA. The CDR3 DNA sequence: TGTGCCAGCAGCTTAGGGGGCGGGACTAGCACAGATACGCAGTATTTT. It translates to CASSLGGGTSTDTQYF.

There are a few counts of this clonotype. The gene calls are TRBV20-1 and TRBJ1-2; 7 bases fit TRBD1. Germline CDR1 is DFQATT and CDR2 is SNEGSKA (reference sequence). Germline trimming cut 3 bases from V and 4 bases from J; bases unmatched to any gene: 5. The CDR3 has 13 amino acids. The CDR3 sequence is CSARGQPLYGYTF. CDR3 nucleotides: TGCAGTGCTAGGGGACAGCCACTCTATGGCTACACCTTC.

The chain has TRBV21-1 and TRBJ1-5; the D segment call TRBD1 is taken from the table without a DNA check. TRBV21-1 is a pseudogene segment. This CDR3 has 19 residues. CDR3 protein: CASSTQSRDRDYSNQPQHF. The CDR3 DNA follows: TGTGCCAGCAGCACTCAATCCCGGGACAGGGATTATAGCAATCAGCCCCAGCATTTT.

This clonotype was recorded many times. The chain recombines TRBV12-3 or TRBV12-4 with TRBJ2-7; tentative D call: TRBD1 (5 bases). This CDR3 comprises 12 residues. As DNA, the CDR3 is TGTGCTACAGGACAAGGGTATTACGAGCAGTACTTC. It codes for CATGQGYYEQYF.

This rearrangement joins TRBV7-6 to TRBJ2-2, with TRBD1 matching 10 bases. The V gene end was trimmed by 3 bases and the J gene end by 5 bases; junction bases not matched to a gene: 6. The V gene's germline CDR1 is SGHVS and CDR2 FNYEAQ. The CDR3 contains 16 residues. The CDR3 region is CASSFKGQGLTGELFF. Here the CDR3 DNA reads TGTGCCAGCAGCTTTAAGGGACAGGGGCTTACCGGGGAGCTGTTTTTT.

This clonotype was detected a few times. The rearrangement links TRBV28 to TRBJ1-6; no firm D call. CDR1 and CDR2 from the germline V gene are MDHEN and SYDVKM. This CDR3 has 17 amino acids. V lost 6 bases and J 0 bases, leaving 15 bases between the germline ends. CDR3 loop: CASRSPRLTSYNSPLHF. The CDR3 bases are TGTGCCAGCAGATCCCCCCGACTGACCTCCTATAATTCACCCCTCCACTTT.

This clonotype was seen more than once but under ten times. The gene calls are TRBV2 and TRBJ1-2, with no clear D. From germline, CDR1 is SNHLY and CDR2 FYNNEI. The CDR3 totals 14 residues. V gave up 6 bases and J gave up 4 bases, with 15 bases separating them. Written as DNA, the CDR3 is TGTGCCAGCAGAGATGAAGCCGCAGGCTATGGCTACACCTTC. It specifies CASRDEAAGYGYTF.

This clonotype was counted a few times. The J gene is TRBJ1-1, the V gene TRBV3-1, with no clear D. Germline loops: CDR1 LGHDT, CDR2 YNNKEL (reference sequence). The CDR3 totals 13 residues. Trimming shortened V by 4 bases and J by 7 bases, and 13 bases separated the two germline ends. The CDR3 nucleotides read TGTGCCAGCAGCCTCGCCGTTTCCGTTGAAGCTTTCTTT. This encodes CASSLAVSVEAFF.

The CDR3 bases are TGCGCCAGCAGCCAACTGGAAACAGGGGGAGGGTATGGCTACACCTTC. The encoded protein is CASSQLETGGGYGYTF. V is TRBV4-1 and J is TRBJ1-2, with 8 bases aligning to TRBD1. This CDR3 is 16 amino acids long. Germline V gene lookup returns CDR1 MGHRA and CDR2 YSYEKL. J was trimmed by 5 bases and V by 2 bases; bases with no gene match: 10.

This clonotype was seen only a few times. The CDR3 coding sequence is TGCAGTGCTAGAGATCCCTACTGGAGTAGGAATGAGCAGTACTTC. Residues: CSARDPYWSRNEQYF. The V and J genes are TRBV20-1 and TRBJ2-5, with D unresolved. Trimming took off 0 bases at V and 11 bases at J, with 22 bases between the two ends. CDR3 length equals 15 residues. Per germline, CDR1 DFQATT and CDR2 SNEGSKA (reference sequence).

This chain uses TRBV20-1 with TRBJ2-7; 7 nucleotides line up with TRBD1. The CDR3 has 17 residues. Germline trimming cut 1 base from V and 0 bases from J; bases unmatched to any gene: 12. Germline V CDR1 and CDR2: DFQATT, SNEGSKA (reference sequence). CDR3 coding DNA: TGCAGTGCTAGAGGCAAGAAACGGGACAGTTTCTCCTACGAGCAGTACTTC. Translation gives CSARGKKRDSFSYEQYF.

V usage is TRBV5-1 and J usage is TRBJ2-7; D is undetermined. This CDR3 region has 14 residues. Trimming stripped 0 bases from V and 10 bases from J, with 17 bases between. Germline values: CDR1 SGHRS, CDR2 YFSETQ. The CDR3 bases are TGCGCCAGCAGCTTGGATCAGCTGCAAGAGACTCAGTACTTC. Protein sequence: CASSLDQLQETQYF.

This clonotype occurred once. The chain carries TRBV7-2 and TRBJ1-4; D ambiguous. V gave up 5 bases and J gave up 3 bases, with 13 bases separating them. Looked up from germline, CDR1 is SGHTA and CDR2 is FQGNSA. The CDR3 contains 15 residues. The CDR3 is CASSRTRAPNEKLFF. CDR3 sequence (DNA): TGTGCCAGCAGCCGTACGAGGGCCCCTAATGAAAAACTGTTTTTT. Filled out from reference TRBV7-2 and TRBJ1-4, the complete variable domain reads GAGVSQSPSNKVTEKGKDVELRCDPISGHTALYWYRQSLGQGLEFLIYFQGNSAPDKSGLPSDRFSAERTGGSVSTLTIQRTQQEDSAVYLCASSRTRAPNEKLFFGSGTQLSVL.

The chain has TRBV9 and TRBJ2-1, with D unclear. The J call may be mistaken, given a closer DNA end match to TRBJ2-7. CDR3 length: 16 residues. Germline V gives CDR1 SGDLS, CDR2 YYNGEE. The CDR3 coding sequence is TGTGCCAGCAGCGTAGAGGGATTGGGCTCCTACAATGAGCAGTACTTC. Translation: CASSVEGLGSYNEQYF.

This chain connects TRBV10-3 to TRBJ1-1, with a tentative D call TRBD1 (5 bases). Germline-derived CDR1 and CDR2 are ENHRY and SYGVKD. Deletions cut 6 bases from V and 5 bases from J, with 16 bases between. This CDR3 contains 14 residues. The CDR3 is CAIRLRGEGTEAFF. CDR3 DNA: TGTGCCATCAGGCTAAGGGGTGAAGGAACTGAAGCTTTCTTT.

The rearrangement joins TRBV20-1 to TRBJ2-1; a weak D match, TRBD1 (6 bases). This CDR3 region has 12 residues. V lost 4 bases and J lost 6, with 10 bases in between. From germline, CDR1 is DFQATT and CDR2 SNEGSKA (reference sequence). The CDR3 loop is CSANRGGNEQFF. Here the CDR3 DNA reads TGCAGTGCTAATAGAGGGGGCAATGAGCAGTTCTTC.

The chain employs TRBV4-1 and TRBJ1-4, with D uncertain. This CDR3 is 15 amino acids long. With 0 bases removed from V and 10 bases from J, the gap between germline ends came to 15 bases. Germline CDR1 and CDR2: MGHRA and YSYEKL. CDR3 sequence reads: CASSQEVKRSVKLFF. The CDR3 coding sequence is TGCGCCAGCAGCCAAGAAGTGAAGCGGTCGGTAAAACTGTTTTTT.